A selection of T cell receptor beta chains follows, all from one sample in a study of blood T cell repertoires in COVID-19. Assay: immunoSEQ multiplex PCR; the TCRdb copy retains only in-frame clones and omits some. This table has approximately 130,000 clones, around four fifths appearing once. The sample consisted of PBMCs or T cells enriched from blood (not recorded which). Source of these receptors: a man aged 25-45 years who had recovered from COVID-19. Both conserved end residues are part of each CDR3. Each record gives: J gene, V gene, CDR3 protein.

J gene: TRBJ2-1
V gene: TRBV19
CDR3 protein: CASSMRTSDEQFF

J gene: TRBJ1-1
V gene: TRBV29-1
CDR3 protein: CSVAGRAYTEAFF

J gene: TRBJ2-3
V gene: TRBV19
CDR3 protein: CASSILRGGADTQYF

J gene: TRBJ1-5
V gene: TRBV19
CDR3 protein: CASSMLGGDSQPQHF

J gene: TRBJ2-2
V gene: TRBV12-3/TRBV12-4
CDR3 protein: CASSPQGFGELFF

J gene: TRBJ1-3
V gene: TRBV11-2
CDR3 protein: CASSLETGVPGNTIYF

J gene: TRBJ1-5
V gene: TRBV2
CDR3 protein: CASSEIGTGNQPQHF

J gene: TRBJ1-6
V gene: TRBV15
CDR3 protein: CATSSGRERSPLHF

J gene: TRBJ2-5
V gene: TRBV27
CDR3 protein: CASGSNRSQGTQYF

J gene: TRBJ2-2
V gene: TRBV2
CDR3 protein: CASSASGDGELFF

J gene: TRBJ1-4
V gene: TRBV4-1
CDR3 protein: CASSRSGDGQNEKLFF

J gene: TRBJ2-1
V gene: TRBV24-1
CDR3 protein: CATSDILEGEQFF

J gene: TRBJ1-1
V gene: TRBV20-1
CDR3 protein: CSAQAEPAFF

J gene: TRBJ1-1
V gene: TRBV5-1
CDR3 protein: CASSFLDPNTEAFF

J gene: TRBJ1-1
V gene: TRBV18
CDR3 protein: CASSPWRDTEAFF

J gene: TRBJ1-5
V gene: TRBV21-1
CDR3 protein: CASSKGLPLNQPQHF

J gene: TRBJ2-1
V gene: TRBV12-5
CDR3 protein: CASGLVRGGSYNEQFF

J gene: TRBJ1-3
V gene: TRBV5-6
CDR3 protein: CASSLTGTLSGNTIYF

J gene: TRBJ1-1
V gene: TRBV9
CDR3 protein: CASSEQGGRGEAFF

J gene: TRBJ2-2
V gene: TRBV5-1
CDR3 protein: CASSSRRGLGTGELFF

J gene: TRBJ1-2
V gene: TRBV18
CDR3 protein: CASSPRDSSNYGYTF

J gene: TRBJ2-3
V gene: TRBV4-1
CDR3 protein: CASSNRDRSSGGSTDTQYF

J gene: TRBJ1-6
V gene: TRBV6-5
CDR3 protein: CASTPDRGNNSPLHF

J gene: TRBJ2-6
V gene: TRBV10-3
CDR3 protein: CAISESDRVGANVLTF

J gene: TRBJ2-2
V gene: TRBV10-3
CDR3 protein: CAIKGQGNTGELFF

J gene: TRBJ1-4
V gene: TRBV2
CDR3 protein: CASSGQPATNEKLFF

J gene: TRBJ2-2
V gene: TRBV7-6
CDR3 protein: CASSPGTTGGSGELFF

J gene: TRBJ2-2
V gene: TRBV7-9
CDR3 protein: CASSTRLAGELFF

J gene: TRBJ1-1
V gene: TRBV11-1
CDR3 protein: CASNRGQGGGNTEAFF

J gene: TRBJ2-7
V gene: TRBV4-1
CDR3 protein: CASSQRQGTSEQYF